The 23 T cell receptor beta chains listed next were all sequenced from one sample in a study of T cell responses to AZD1222 COVID-19 vaccine listed by TCRdb under 2021. Reading the label with the study, this specimen's time point is: baseline before first vaccination. The library was generated by the immunoSEQ multiplex PCR assay. The table comes from immuneACCESS by way of TCRdb, which keeps in-frame sequences with V and J called. Part of the clones is missing from these tables; in studies checked, under half for an unresolved V gene and the rest for unknown reasons. The table for this sample lists around 120,000 clones; approximately 85% of them were counted only once. The top ten clones comprise 1.5% to 2% of the sample. This specimen consisted of peripheral blood, obtained on day 0 of AZD1222 vaccination. These receptors were collected from an adult in good health.

A note on this clone: No conserved phenylalanine or tryptophan is present at the end of the CDR3, so a read error is the likely explanation. Because the CDR3's place on the DNA is in doubt, the DNA is left out and the CDR3 is given as listed by TCRdb. The V and J genes are TRBV9 and TRBJ1-5; the table gives TRBD1 as D, unverified against the DNA. The CDR3 contains 13 residues when both ends are counted. Germline CDR1 is SGDLS and CDR2 is YYNGEE. The CDR3 protein is CASSVATTAPNLS.

This chain connects TRBV5-4 to TRBJ2-5, with D perhaps matching TRBD2 (7 bases). Germline lookup yields CDR1 SGHNT and CDR2 YYREEE (reference sequence). The CDR3 loop spans 15 amino acids. V was cut by 0 bases and J by 7 bases, with 16 bases left in between. This chain's CDR3 is CASSLVGGQSGTQYF. The CDR3 bases are TGTGCCAGCAGCTTGGTGGGGGGGCAATCAGGGACCCAGTACTTC.

This clone appeared once. V usage is TRBV30 and J usage is TRBJ1-2; no firm D call. This CDR3 is built from 14 residues. Deletions cut 0 bases from V and 1 base from J, with 9 bases between. Germline lookup yields CDR1 GTSNPN and CDR2 SVGIG (reference sequence). The CDR3 sequence is CAWSVVGINYGYTF. For the CDR3, the DNA is TGTGCCTGGAGTGTAGTGGGGATTAACTATGGCTACACCTTC.

The chain combines TRBV7-2 with TRBJ1-2; 7 bases match TRBD1. Germline assignment: CDR1 SGHTA and CDR2 FQGNSA. This CDR3 has 15 residues. Unmatched junction bases numbered 11, after V lost 5 bases and J lost 5 bases. The CDR3 region is CASSPGTARGYGYTF. As DNA, the CDR3 is TGTGCCAGCAGCCCCGGGACAGCCAGAGGGTATGGCTACACCTTC.

This sequence joins TRBV7-3 and TRBJ2-2; no definite D call. Trimming pared 8 bases from V and 0 bases from J, leaving 7 bases between. From germline, CDR1 is SGHTA and CDR2 FQGTGA. The CDR3 contains 13 residues. The CDR3, as DNA: TGTGCCAGCGGGGAAACGAACACCGGGGAGCTGTTTTTT. Amino acid sequence: CASGETNTGELFF.

This chain connects TRBV14 to TRBJ2-2; tentative D call: TRBD2 (6 bases). The CDR3 sequence is 19 residues long. V was trimmed by 0 bases and J by 1 base, leaving 18 bases between them. CDR1 and CDR2 (germline): SGHDN, FVKESK. CDR3 residues: CASSQEPGGGGRNTGELFF. DNA of the CDR3: TGTGCCAGCAGCCAAGAACCCGGAGGTGGAGGGAGGAACACCGGGGAGCTGTTTTTT.

The V gene is TRBV6-1, the J gene TRBJ1-6; no reliable D call. Trimming shortened V by 3 bases and J by 7 bases, and 16 bases separated the two germline ends. The CDR3 consists of 16 residues. Germline CDR1 MNHNS, CDR2 SASEGT. CDR3 DNA: TGTGCCAGCAGTGACAGCGCGGGCCCTTTAAATTCACCCCTCCACTTT. Residues: CASSDSAGPLNSPLHF.

J is TRBJ2-2 and V is TRBV21-1; the table gives TRBD2 as D, unverified against the DNA. TRBV21-1 is classified as a pseudogene. The CDR3 contains 17 residues. DNA for the CDR3: TGTGCCAGCAGCAAAGTAATGGGGGACTCGAACACCGGGGAGCTGTTTTTT. Its protein is CASSKVMGDSNTGELFF.

This clone has a handful of counts. The chain uses TRBV28 and TRBJ2-3; D is possibly TRBD2 (6 bases). The germline V gene encodes CDR1 MDHEN and CDR2 SYDVKM. Trimming left V 6 bases short and J 9 bases short, with 19 bases between. The CDR3 extends over 14 amino acids. CDR3 coding DNA: TGTGCCAGCAGCTCTACGTTACTAGCAGGGACGCAGTATTTT. Translating it yields CASSSTLLAGTQYF.

The chain joins TRBV7-2 to TRBJ1-2; D perhaps matches TRBD1 (6 bases). Trimming shortened V by 5 bases and J by 4 bases, and 11 bases separated the two germline ends. The CDR3 spans 13 residues. CDR1 is SGHTA and CDR2 is FQGNSA in the germline V gene. The CDR3 here is CASSQDSFYGYTF. The DNA of the CDR3 is TGTGCCAGCAGCCAGGACAGTTTCTATGGCTACACCTTC.

The V and J genes are TRBV19 and TRBJ2-1, with 11 nucleotides matching TRBD2. The length of the CDR3 is 16 residues. V shed 5 bases, J shed 0 bases, and the junction held 3 bases outside the gene matches. Germline assignment: CDR1 LNHDA and CDR2 SQIVND (reference sequence). Here the CDR3 reads CASSRTSGSSYNEQFF. CDR3 DNA sequence: TGTGCCAGTAGTCGAACTAGCGGGAGCTCCTACAATGAGCAGTTCTTC.

The rearrangement joins TRBV19 to TRBJ1-1; no definite D call. CDR1 is LNHDA, CDR2 SQIVND, per germline (reference sequence). V lost 6 bases and J 7 bases, leaving 24 bases between the germline ends. The CDR3 is 16 residues long. The CDR3 region is CASSRLQSVWSGEAFF. CDR3 nucleotides: TGTGCCAGTAGCCGCCTCCAGTCGGTCTGGTCGGGTGAAGCTTTCTTT. Filled out from reference TRBV19 and TRBJ1-1, the complete variable domain reads DGGITQSPKYLFRKEGQNVTLSCEQNLNHDAMYWYRQDPGQGLRLIYYSQIVNDFQKGDIAEGYSVSREKKESFPLTVTSAQKNPTAFYLCASSRLQSVWSGEAFFGQGTRLTVV.

The chain carries TRBV5-1 and TRBJ2-3, with 10 nucleotides matching TRBD1. Germline V gene data show CDR1 as SGHRS and CDR2 as YFSETQ. CDR3 length: 17 residues. The junction had 11 bases not matched to a gene; V was cut back by 4 bases and J by 3 bases. The CDR3 sequence is CASSLSTGGVGTDTQYF. The DNA of the CDR3 is TGCGCCAGCAGCCTCTCGACAGGGGGCGTCGGGACAGATACGCAGTATTTT.

The J gene is TRBJ2-3, the V gene TRBV11-3, with D tentatively TRBD1 or TRBD2 (6 bases each). This CDR3 spans 15 amino acids. Trimming stripped 5 bases from V and 6 bases from J, with 18 bases between. Germline V gene sequence: CDR1 SGHNT, CDR2 YENEEA. CDR3 coding DNA: TGTGCCAGCAGCCGGGGGCAGGGAAGCATCGATACGCAGTATTTT. Translating gives CASSRGQGSIDTQYF.

The chain employs TRBV18 and TRBJ1-4, with unresolved D. Per the germline V gene, CDR1 is KGHSH and CDR2 is LQKENI. The ends were cut back, 1 base at V and 8 bases at J, with 8 bases in the middle. This CDR3 is 13 amino acids long. The CDR3 here is CASSPREAEKLFF. The CDR3 DNA sequence: TGTGCCAGCTCACCACGGGAGGCGGAAAAACTGTTTTTT.

The gene calls are TRBV18 and TRBJ1-2; D remains ambiguous. The CDR3 is made up of 15 amino acids. Germline loops: CDR1 KGHSH, CDR2 LQKENI. V was cut by 2 bases and J by 6 bases, with 16 bases left in between. The CDR3 nucleotides read TGTGCCAGCTCACCAGACCAGAGTCAGGTCCATGGCTACACCTTC. It translates to CASSPDQSQVHGYTF. Full variable domain (outside the CDR3, taken from reference TRBV18 and TRBJ1-2): NAGVMQNPRHLVRRRGQEARLRCSPMKGHSHVYWYRQLPEEGLKFMVYLQKENIIDESGMPKERFSAEFPKEGPSILRIQQVVRGDSAAYFCASSPDQSQVHGYTFGSGTRLTVV.

The V gene is TRBV7-9, the J gene TRBJ1-2; TRBD1 matches at 8 bases. The CDR3 contains 13 residues. J was trimmed by 7 bases and V by 1 base; bases with no gene match: 2. CDR1 SEHNR and CDR2 FQNEAQ come from the germline V gene (reference sequence). The CDR3 reads CASSLDTGGGYTF. As DNA, the CDR3 is TGTGCCAGCAGCTTAGATACAGGGGGTGGCTACACCTTC.

The CDR3 sequence: CAISAQGVQPEAFF. In DNA form, the CDR3 reads TGTGCCATCAGCGCACAGGGGGTTCAACCTGAAGCTTTCTTT. The chain carries TRBV10-3 and TRBJ1-1, with 8 bases identical to TRBD1. Per germline, CDR1 ENHRY and CDR2 SYGVKD. This CDR3 is built from 14 residues. J gave up 6 bases and V 6 bases, and 9 bases lay outside the gene matches.

The chain has TRBV7-6 and TRBJ2-7; D ambiguous. The ends were cut back, 1 base at V and 6 bases at J, with 10 bases in the middle. Germline V gene lookup returns CDR1 SGHVS and CDR2 FNYEAQ. CDR3 size: 13 residues. DNA for the CDR3: TGTGCCAGCAGCTTAGTAGGGCTTCCCGAGCAGTACTTC. It is translated as CASSLVGLPEQYF.

The chain has TRBV5-1 and TRBJ1-1, with unresolved D. Trimming removed 0 bases from V and 4 bases from J, with 16 bases in between. Looked up from germline, CDR1 is SGHRS and CDR2 is YFSETQ. This CDR3 comprises 16 residues. This CDR3 reads CASSLAGGVMSTEAFF. CDR3 nucleotide sequence: TGCGCCAGCAGCTTGGCCGGTGGGGTGATGAGCACTGAAGCTTTCTTT.

This chain uses TRBV6-5 with TRBJ1-1; 7 nucleotides align to TRBD1. Unmatched junction bases numbered 10, after V lost 5 bases and J lost 7 bases. The CDR3 spans 14 residues. CDR1 is MNHEY, CDR2 SVGAGI, per germline. DNA for the CDR3: TGTGCCAGCAGTCCCGGAACAGGGGCTGGTGAAGCTTTCTTT. It is translated as CASSPGTGAGEAFF.

V gene TRBV11-2 combines with J gene TRBJ1-2, with D unresolved. Germline V gene lookup returns CDR1 SGHAT and CDR2 FQNNGV. This CDR3 is built from 13 residues. V lost 0 bases and J 7 bases, leaving 9 bases between the germline ends. DNA of the CDR3: TGTGCCAGCAGCTTAGATCCAAAGATTGGCTACACCTTC. It encodes CASSLDPKIGYTF.

This clone was found once. The rearrangement links TRBV7-2 to TRBJ1-6; D is perhaps TRBD1 (5 bases). The CDR3 totals 15 residues. V dropped 0 bases and J dropped 3 bases, with 6 bases sitting between them. Germline values: CDR1 SGHTA, CDR2 FQGNSA. CDR3 loop: CASSLAGVYNSPLHF. The CDR3, as DNA: TGTGCCAGCAGCTTAGCAGGGGTCTATAATTCACCCCTCCACTTT. Full variable domain (remainder filled in from reference TRBV7-2 and TRBJ1-6): GAGVSQSPSNKVTEKGKDVELRCDPISGHTALYWYRQSLGQGLEFLIYFQGNSAPDKSGLPSDRFSAERTGGSVSTLTIQRTQQEDSAVYLCASSLAGVYNSPLHFGNGTRLTVT.